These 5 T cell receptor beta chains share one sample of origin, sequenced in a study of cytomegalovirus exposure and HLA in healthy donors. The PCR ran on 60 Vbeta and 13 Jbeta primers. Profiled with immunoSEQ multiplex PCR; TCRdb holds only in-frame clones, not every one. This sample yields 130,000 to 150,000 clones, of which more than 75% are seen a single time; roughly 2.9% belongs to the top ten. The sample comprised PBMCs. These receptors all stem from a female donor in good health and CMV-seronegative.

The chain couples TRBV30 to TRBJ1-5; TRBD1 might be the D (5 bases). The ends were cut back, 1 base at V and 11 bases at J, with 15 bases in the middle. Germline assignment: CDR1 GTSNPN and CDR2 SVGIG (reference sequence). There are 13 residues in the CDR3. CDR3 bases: TGTGCCTGGAGTGCCGCGGGGGGGATGGCCCAGCATTTT. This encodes CAWSAAGGMAQHF.

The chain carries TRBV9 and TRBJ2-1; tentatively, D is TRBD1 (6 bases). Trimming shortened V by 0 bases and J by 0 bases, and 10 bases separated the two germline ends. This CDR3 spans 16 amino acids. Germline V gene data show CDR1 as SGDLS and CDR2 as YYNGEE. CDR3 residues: CASSVATGSSYNEQFF. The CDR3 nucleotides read TGTGCCAGCAGCGTAGCTACAGGGAGCTCCTACAATGAGCAGTTCTTC.

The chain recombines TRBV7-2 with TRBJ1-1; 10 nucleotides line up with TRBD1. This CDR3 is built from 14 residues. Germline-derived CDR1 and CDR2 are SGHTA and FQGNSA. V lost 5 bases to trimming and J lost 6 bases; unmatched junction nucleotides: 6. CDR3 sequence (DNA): TGTGCCAGCAGCCTAAGACAGGGGGCGCCTGAAGCTTTCTTT. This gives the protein CASSLRQGAPEAFF.

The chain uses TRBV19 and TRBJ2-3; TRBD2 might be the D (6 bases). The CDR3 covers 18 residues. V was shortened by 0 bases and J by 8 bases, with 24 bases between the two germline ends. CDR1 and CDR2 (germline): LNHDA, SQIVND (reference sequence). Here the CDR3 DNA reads TGTGCCAGTAGTATAGATCTCTCCGGGACTGCCAAATCGGGTACGCAGTATTTT. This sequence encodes CASSIDLSGTAKSGTQYF.

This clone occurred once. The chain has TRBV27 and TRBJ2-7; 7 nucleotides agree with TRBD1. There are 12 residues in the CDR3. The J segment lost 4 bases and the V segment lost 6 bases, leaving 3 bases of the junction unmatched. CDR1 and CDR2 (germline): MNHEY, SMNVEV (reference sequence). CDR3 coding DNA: TGTGCCAGCAGGACAGGGCAGTACGAGCAGTACTTC. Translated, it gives CASRTGQYEQYF.